The 11 T cell receptor beta chains below come from one sample, sequenced in a study of shared clonotypes between healthy human individuals. Using immunoSEQ multiplex PCR, the repertoire was profiled, and TCRdb retains in-frame clones only, with some absent. This table has fewer than 3 million clones, roughly 92% appearing once. Sequencing was performed on naive CD4+ T cells from PBMCs. Regarding subset: CD45RA+ positively selected. The receptors originated from a man aged 18 to 35 in good health. Some clones in this sample may be carry-over from other donors' samples.

The CDR3 DNA is TGTGCCAGCAGTCGCCGGGACAGGGGTTACAATGAGCAGTTCTTC. This translates into CASSRRDRGYNEQFF. V gene TRBV6-5 combines with J gene TRBJ2-1, with 10 positions matching TRBD1. J lost 4 bases, V lost 5 bases, and 5 bases had no gene match. CDR3 length equals 15 residues. Germline CDR1 and CDR2: MNHEY and SVGAGI.

This sequence joins TRBV10-1 and TRBJ1-1; D is uncertain. Trimming took off 4 bases at V and 3 bases at J, with 12 bases between the two ends. The CDR3 sequence is 14 residues long. Germline V gene data show CDR1 as WNHNN and CDR2 as SYGVQD (reference sequence). In DNA, the CDR3 is TGCGCCAGCAGTGCCACGTTTGGAGACACTGAAGCTTTCTTT. This sequence encodes CASSATFGDTEAFF.

CDR3 nucleotides: TGTGCCAGCAGTCAACAGGGGAATGAGCAGTTCTTC. It encodes CASSQQGNEQFF. The V and J genes are TRBV6-5 and TRBJ2-1, with 7 bases fitting TRBD1. The trim removed 5 bases at V and 7 bases at J, leaving 2 bases unmatched. This CDR3 comprises 12 residues. CDR1 is MNHEY, CDR2 SVGAGI, per germline.

V is TRBV14 and J is TRBJ2-7; D tentatively fits TRBD1 or TRBD2 (5 bases each). This CDR3 spans 15 amino acids. Germline V CDR1 and CDR2: SGHDN, FVKESK. V was clipped by 1 base and J by 6 bases, with 16 bases between them. The CDR3, as DNA: TGTGCCAGCAGCCAAGTTCTTCAGGGTCGGGGCGAGCAGTACTTC. Its protein product is CASSQVLQGRGEQYF.

This clone was seen only once. The chain recombines TRBV6-6 with TRBJ2-1; 14 nucleotides line up with TRBD2. The V gene's germline CDR1 is MNHNY and CDR2 SVGAGI (reference sequence). This CDR3 has 16 residues. Germline trimming cut 4 bases from V and 6 bases from J; bases unmatched to any gene: 5. This CDR3 reads CASSSKTSGRANEQFF. The CDR3 region has the DNA TGTGCCAGCAGTTCCAAGACTAGCGGGAGGGCCAATGAGCAGTTCTTC.

In the case of this clone: The sample carries other DNA sequences with the same CDR3. The V gene is TRBV28, the J gene TRBJ2-5; TRBD2 aligns across 13 bases. Unmatched junction bases numbered 0, after V lost 6 bases and J lost 5 bases. The germline gives CDR1 MDHEN, CDR2 SYDVKM. This CDR3 is 13 amino acids long. The CDR3 loop reads CASRTSGRETQYF. The CDR3 DNA reads as TGTGCCAGCAGGACTAGCGGGAGGGAGACCCAGTACTTC.

The gene calls are TRBV6-5 and TRBJ1-1; possibly TRBD1 for D (5 bases). V lost 6 bases, J lost 9 bases, and 20 bases lay in between. This CDR3 is 14 amino acids long. The germline gives CDR1 MNHEY, CDR2 SVGAGI. The DNA of the CDR3 is TGTGCCAGCAGAGGGGATCGATGGGAGAGTAAAGCTTTCTTT. Translation: CASRGDRWESKAFF.

This clone has only one observation. The rearrangement uses TRBV29-1 and TRBJ2-1, with TRBD2 identical over 7 bases. V was clipped by 7 bases and J by 2 bases; unmatched bases: 8. The CDR3 consists of 14 residues. The germline CDR1 and CDR2 sequences are SQVTM and ANQGSEA. The CDR3 spells CSGVSGDTYNEQFF. As DNA, the CDR3 is TGCAGCGGCGTGAGCGGGGATACCTACAATGAGCAGTTCTTC.

This chain joins TRBV30 and TRBJ2-5, with 9 bases identical to TRBD1. The J call may be wrong; the DNA end is better matched by TRBJ2-7. The CDR3 totals 15 residues. In germline, CDR1 is GTSNPN, CDR2 SVGIG (reference sequence). The CDR3 DNA reads as TGTGCCTGGAGTGCCGACAGGGGGGGCTCCTACGAGCAGTACTTC. Its protein product is CAWSADRGGSYEQYF.

The CDR3 DNA is TGTGCCAGCTCACCAACAGGGAGATACGAGCAGTACTTC. Its translation: CASSPTGRYEQYF. The rearrangement joins TRBV18 to TRBJ2-7, with D perhaps matching TRBD1 (6 bases). The germline gives CDR1 KGHSH, CDR2 LQKENI. Deletions cut 2 bases from V and 4 bases from J, with 9 bases between. The CDR3 loop spans 13 amino acids.

As regards this clone: This same CDR3 is encoded by further DNA sequences in the sample. This chain joins TRBV7-3 and TRBJ2-7; D is ambiguous. Germline values: CDR1 SGHTA, CDR2 FQGTGA. The length of the CDR3 is 13 residues. Trimming took 4 bases from V and 5 from J, leaving 12 bases between them. The CDR3 loop reads CASSSGQGNEQYF. CDR3 nucleotide sequence: TGTGCCAGCAGCTCCGGTCAAGGAAACGAGCAGTACTTC. Full variable domain (remainder filled in from reference TRBV7-3 and TRBJ2-7): GAGVSQTPSNKVTEKGKYVELRCDPISGHTALYWYRQSLGQGPEFLIYFQGTGAADDSGLPNDRFFAVRPEGSVSTLKIQRTERGDSAVYLCASSSGQGNEQYFGPGTRLTVT.